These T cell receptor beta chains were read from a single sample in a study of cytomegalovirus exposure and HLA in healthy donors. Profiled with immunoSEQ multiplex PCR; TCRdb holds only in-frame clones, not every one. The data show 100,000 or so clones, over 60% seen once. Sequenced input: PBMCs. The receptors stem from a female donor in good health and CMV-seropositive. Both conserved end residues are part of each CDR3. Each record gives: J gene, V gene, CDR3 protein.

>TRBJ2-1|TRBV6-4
CASKGDGEQFF
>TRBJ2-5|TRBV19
CATREAGLETQYF
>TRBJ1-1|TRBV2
CASSELGSSEAFF
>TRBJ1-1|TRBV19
CASRAALRAFF
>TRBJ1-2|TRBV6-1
CASSEQGGLVGYTF
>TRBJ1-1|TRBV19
CASSRDRGLSDTEAFF
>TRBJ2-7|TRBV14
CASSQVTGHEQYF
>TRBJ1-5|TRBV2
CASSPPGPNSNQPQHF
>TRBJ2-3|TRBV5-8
CASSWGQSDTQYF
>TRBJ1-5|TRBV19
CASTTRDTLNQPQHF
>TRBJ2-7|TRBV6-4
CASSQGLAGSVQYF
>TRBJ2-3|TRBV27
CASSSGLALTDTQYF
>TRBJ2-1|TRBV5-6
CASSLYSGSSYNEQFF
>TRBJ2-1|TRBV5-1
CASSSTRGPYNEQFF
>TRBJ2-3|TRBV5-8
CASLSTDTQYF
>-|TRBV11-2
CASSLGYGDRGYEQYF
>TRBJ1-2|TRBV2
CASSGQGIYGYTF
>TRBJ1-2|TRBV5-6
CASSSPGQGANYGYTF
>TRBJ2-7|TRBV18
CASSLWDRSYEQYF
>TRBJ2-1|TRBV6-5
CASSYSLTGVNEQFF
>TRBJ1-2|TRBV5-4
CASSLGGQDYGYTF
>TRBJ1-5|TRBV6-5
CASSYSGEGNQPQHF
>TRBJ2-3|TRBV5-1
CASKKSDRDLDTQYF
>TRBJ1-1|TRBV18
CASSLTPGEAFF
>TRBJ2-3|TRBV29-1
CSVDPSGSSTDTQYF
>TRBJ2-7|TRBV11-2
CASSSNSYEQYF
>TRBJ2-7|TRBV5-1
CASSLGAGVDEQYF
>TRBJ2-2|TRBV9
CASSPQGNTGELFF
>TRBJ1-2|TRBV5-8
CASRGQGSNYGYTF